A selection of T cell receptor beta chains follows, all from one sample in a study of blood T cell repertoires in COVID-19. Data came from immunoSEQ multiplex PCR; TCRdb stores just in-frame clones and leaves some out. The sample carries fewer than 200,000 clones, 70% to 90% recorded once. Sequences were obtained from peripheral blood. Every receptor here comes from a man in his forties or fifties who had recovered from COVID-19. CDR3s include the opening cysteine and the closing phenylalanine or tryptophan.

v_gene: TRBV7-9
len: 14
j_gene: TRBJ2-1
CDR3aa: CASSLGASYNEQFF

v_gene: TRBV11-3
len: 14
j_gene: TRBJ1-1
CDR3aa: CASSPGTGSTEAFF

v_gene: TRBV5-4
len: 14
j_gene: TRBJ1-1
CDR3aa: CASSLGQSNTEAFF

v_gene: TRBV19
len: 14
j_gene: TRBJ2-1
CDR3aa: CASSIGGRGREQFF

v_gene: TRBV27
len: 15
j_gene: TRBJ1-5
CDR3aa: CASSSRQGLLQPQHF

v_gene: TRBV3-1/TRBV3-2
len: 13
j_gene: TRBJ2-7
CDR3aa: CASSQGRRGEQYF

v_gene: TRBV18
len: 16
j_gene: TRBJ2-7
CDR3aa: CASSPGAGISSYEQYF

v_gene: TRBV7-9
len: 14
j_gene: TRBJ1-4
CDR3aa: CASSTGQWNEKLFF

v_gene: TRBV19
len: 15
j_gene: TRBJ2-5
CDR3aa: CASRDRVGSSETQYF

v_gene: TRBV4-3
len: 14
j_gene: TRBJ1-2
CDR3aa: CASSQRTGNYGYTF

v_gene: TRBV10-3
len: 20
j_gene: TRBJ2-1
CDR3aa: CAISRLWTSGSKISYNEQFF

v_gene: TRBV12-3/TRBV12-4
len: 11
j_gene: TRBJ2-7
CDR3aa: CASSFNYEQYF

v_gene: TRBV20-1
len: 11
j_gene: TRBJ1-1
CDR3aa: CSARMGSEAFF

v_gene: TRBV28
len: 12
j_gene: TRBJ1-5
CDR3aa: CASRLSYQPQHF

v_gene: TRBV7-2
len: 14
j_gene: TRBJ2-3
CDR3aa: CASSPGGSTDTQYF

v_gene: TRBV11-2
len: 17
j_gene: TRBJ2-3
CDR3aa: CASSTYGLAAHTDTQYF

v_gene: TRBV11-2
len: 14
j_gene: TRBJ1-5
CDR3aa: CASSRGTGSQPQHF

v_gene: TRBV5-8
len: 15
j_gene: TRBJ2-4
CDR3aa: CASSPRGLTKNIQYF

v_gene: TRBV4-1
len: 13
j_gene: TRBJ2-1
CDR3aa: CASSRTGGNEQFF

v_gene: TRBV2
len: 12
j_gene: TRBJ2-7
CDR3aa: CASSVPYYEQYF

v_gene: TRBV29-1
len: 12
j_gene: TRBJ2-7
CDR3aa: CSVGEARYEQYF

v_gene: TRBV4-2
len: 14
j_gene: TRBJ1-2
CDR3aa: CASSQGGGNYGYTF

v_gene: TRBV5-4
len: 16
j_gene: TRBJ2-7
CDR3aa: CASSPQRSGGSYEQYF

v_gene: TRBV7-2
len: 13
j_gene: TRBJ2-1
CDR3aa: CASDSANYNEQFF

v_gene: TRBV5-8
len: 15
j_gene: TRBJ1-1
CDR3aa: CASRRGGAKGTEAFF

v_gene: TRBV9
len: 16
j_gene: TRBJ2-7
CDR3aa: CASSVGLAGGWGEQYF

v_gene: TRBV18
len: 13
j_gene: TRBJ1-5
CDR3aa: CASSPEGNQPQHF

v_gene: TRBV7-9
len: 15
j_gene: TRBJ2-1
CDR3aa: CASSLGRGQYNEQFF

v_gene: TRBV11-3
len: 14
j_gene: TRBJ1-1
CDR3aa: CASSSPTGGGEAFF